This record looks at one T cell receptor beta chain sequence and its context. Its antigen is not identified. The source of the sample is a study of shared clonotypes between healthy human individuals. Study summary: The plates for each donor numbered three CD4 naive, three CD4 memory, two CD8 naive and one CD8 memory. Findings and caveats of the study: As a rule, naive subsets had a larger estimated richness than memory subsets. An effect of sequencing depth on clonotype sharing among donors was expected.

Profiling relied on immunoSEQ multiplex PCR, and the TCRdb table lists in-frame clones only, not all of them. The table lists around 2.1 million clones, under 95% of them singletons, with under 2% in the top ten. Naive CD8 cells comprised CD45RO-negative, CCR7-positively selected cells, excluding terminally differentiated effector memory CD45RA+ cells. Those who donated, Caucasian adults without exception, all lived in Nashville, Tennessee. Per the germline V gene, CDR1 is SEHNR and CDR2 is FQNEAQ (reference sequence). The CDR3 length is 14 residues. The V end was cut by 4 bases, the J end by 12 bases, with 19 bases between.

The V and J genes are TRBV7-9 and TRBJ2-1; the D gene is possibly TRBD1 (6 bases). This receptor was identified in a man younger than 35 in good health. Some clones in this sample may be carry-over from other donors' samples. Sequencing used naive CD8+ T cells from PBMCs. The CDR3 DNA sequence: TGTGCCAGCAGCTCGTATCCACAGGGTTTCGGGCAGTTCTTC. As protein: CASSSYPQGFGQFF. Combining the CDR3 with reference TRBV7-9 and TRBJ2-1 gives the whole variable domain DTGVSQNPRHKITKRGQNVTFRCDPISEHNRLYWYRQTLGQGPEFLTYFQNEAQLEKSRLLSDRFSAERPKGSFSTLEIQRTEQGDSAMYLCASSSYPQGFGQFFGPGTRLTVL.